The 8 T cell receptor beta chains given below trace back to one sample, sequenced in a study of T cell responses to AZD1222 COVID-19 vaccine. Sequenced by immunoSEQ multiplex PCR; TCRdb stores in-frame clones only, minus some. The sample holds about 75,000 clones; roughly 84% are singletons and the top ten take around 19%. The specimen comprised peripheral blood, sampled 28 days after the second AZD1222 dose. The receptors come from an adult who received the AZD1222 COVID-19 vaccine.

The gene calls are TRBV4-1 and TRBJ2-3; 9 nucleotides align to TRBD2. CDR3 size: 19 residues. CDR1 MGHRA and CDR2 YSYEKL come from the germline V gene. The V segment lost 0 bases and the J segment 0 bases; nucleotides outside the gene matches: 10. CDR3 coding DNA: TGCGCCAGCAGCCAAGAATGGGTTAGCGGGAGATCTAGCACAGATACGCAGTATTTT. It translates to CASSQEWVSGRSSTDTQYF.

The V gene is TRBV28, the J gene TRBJ2-3; D is tentatively TRBD1 or TRBD2 (5 bases each). CDR1 is MDHEN and CDR2 is SYDVKM in the germline V gene. The CDR3 extends over 15 amino acids. The V gene lost 5 bases and the J gene lost 1 base, with 13 bases spanning the gap. CDR3 in DNA: TGTGCCAGCAGTCGGGGACGGCGCGGCACAGATACGCAGTATTTT. This sequence encodes CASSRGRRGTDTQYF. The variable domain in full, completed from reference TRBV28 and TRBJ2-3, reads DVKVTQSSRYLVKRTGEKVFLECVQDMDHENMFWYRQDPGLGLRLIYFSYDVKMKEKGDIPEGYSVSREKKERFSLILESASTNQTSMYLCASSRGRRGTDTQYFGPGTRLTVL.

This clone was observed once. The chain employs TRBV5-6 and TRBJ2-1; 11 bases align to TRBD2. The V gene end was trimmed by 0 bases and the J gene end by 8 bases; junction bases not matched to a gene: 10. The V gene's germline CDR1 is SGHDT and CDR2 YYEEEE. This CDR3 has 17 amino acids. The CDR3 DNA reads as TGTGCCAGCAGCTTGGCCGTCGGTAGCGGGGGGGAGTATGAGCAGTTCTTC. Its protein is CASSLAVGSGGEYEQFF.

The chain carries TRBV28 and TRBJ1-4, with unresolved D. V lost 10 bases and J 8 bases, leaving 8 bases between the germline ends. The CDR3 extends over 10 amino acids. Germline CDR1 MDHEN, CDR2 SYDVKM. The CDR3 loop reads CATRSEKLFF. In nucleotides, the CDR3 is TGTGCCACCCGTTCCGAAAAACTGTTTTTT. Full variable domain (outside the CDR3, taken from reference TRBV28 and TRBJ1-4): DVKVTQSSRYLVKRTGEKVFLECVQDMDHENMFWYRQDPGLGLRLIYFSYDVKMKEKGDIPEGYSVSREKKERFSLILESASTNQTSMYLCATRSEKLFFGSGTQLSVL.

V gene TRBV19 combines with J gene TRBJ2-2; possibly TRBD2 for D (5 bases). CDR3 size: 15 residues. V lost 6 bases, J lost 5 bases, and 16 bases lay in between. The germline CDR1 and CDR2 sequences are LNHDA and SQIVND (reference sequence). CDR3 loop: CASRKLEQRTGELFF. CDR3 coding DNA: TGTGCCAGTAGAAAACTAGAGCAAAGGACCGGGGAGCTGTTTTTT.

The rearrangement uses TRBV12-5 and TRBJ1-1; 11 positions match TRBD1. The CDR3 contains 14 residues. Germline trimming cut 4 bases from V and 3 bases from J; bases unmatched to any gene: 1. Germline CDR1 LGHNT, CDR2 FRNRAP. The CDR3 loop reads CASGSGQGDTEAFF. The CDR3 DNA sequence: TGTGCTAGTGGTTCGGGACAGGGGGACACTGAAGCTTTCTTT.

The CDR3 reads CASSLVRGAENEQFF. The CDR3, as DNA: TGTGCCAGCAGCTTAGTGCGGGGGGCAGAAAATGAGCAGTTCTTC. This sequence joins TRBV7-6 and TRBJ2-1; 8 positions agree with TRBD2. The CDR3 loop spans 15 amino acids. Looked up from germline, CDR1 is SGHVS and CDR2 is FNYEAQ. V shed 1 base, J shed 7 bases, and the junction held 6 bases outside the gene matches.

This chain links TRBV18 with TRBJ2-1, with 12 bases that match TRBD2. The length of the CDR3 is 16 residues. The trim removed 2 bases at V and 4 bases at J, leaving 3 bases unmatched. Per germline, CDR1 KGHSH and CDR2 LQKENI. The CDR3 coding sequence is TGTGCCAGCTCACCAACCGGGACTAGCGGGTACAATGAGCAGTTCTTC. Translated, it gives CASSPTGTSGYNEQFF.